These 5 T cell receptor beta chains came from one sample sequenced in a study of T-cell memory formation after mild COVID-19 (dated by TCRdb to 2020 to 2023). Library preparation used 5' RACE. Data came from an Illumina NovaSeq 6000. TCRdb itself trimmed the public reads at Q25 with fastp, ran MiXCR and retained productive beta chains. Every entry covers one CDR3 protein and lists the most common genes and DNA from its rows. For this sample the table gives about 58,000 distinct CDR3 sequences, of which 28% were detected only once. In total, the top ten clones hold 40% to 45% of the sample. The sample consisted of PBMCs or a T cell subset sorted from them (not recorded which). These receptor sequences come from a man aged 18 to 30 who had mild COVID-19 (a few samples of this study predate the infection). The sample titles of this study are shuffled in the database, so cell type and time point are left out; the donor was told from shared clones.

The genes are TRBV9 and TRBJ2-3; possible D gene TRBD1, 6 bases. The germline gives CDR1 SGDLS, CDR2 YYNGEE. CDR3 length equals 17 residues. Between the trimmed V and J ends, which lost 3 bases and 5 bases, there was a span of 22 bases. The CDR3 DNA sequence: TGTGCCAGCAGCGAGGTAGCTTGGGGGCAAACGGGAGATACGCAGTATTTT. Translated, it gives CASSEVAWGQTGDTQYF.

The gene calls are TRBV20-1 and TRBJ2-2; the D is unclear. Germline V CDR1 and CDR2: DFQATT, SNEGSKA (reference sequence). The CDR3 is 13 amino acids. Written as DNA, the CDR3 is TGCAGCGCCAATCCGGTTAACACCGGGGAGCTGTTTTTT. Its translation: CSANPVNTGELFF.

In its sample, this clonotype was seen a few times. The chain employs TRBV4-1 and TRBJ2-1; D ambiguous. Germline loops: CDR1 MGHRA, CDR2 YSYEKL. V gave up 5 bases and J gave up 7 bases, with 12 bases separating them. This CDR3 has 13 residues. CDR3 sequence (DNA): TGCGCCAGCAGCGGGGAAAGTGGGAATGAGCAGTTCTTC. Amino acids: CASSGESGNEQFF.

This clonotype turned up a few times. The V call is TRBV9, the J call TRBJ2-1; 8 nucleotides match TRBD1. From germline, CDR1 is SGDLS and CDR2 YYNGEE. After removal of 4 bases from V and 1 base from J, the junction contained 4 bases not matched to a gene. The CDR3 is made up of 15 amino acids. CDR3 loop: CASSYGQGSYNEQFF. CDR3 DNA: TGTGCCAGCAGCTACGGACAGGGATCCTACAATGAGCAGTTCTTC.

Only a few counts were recorded for this clonotype. The genes are TRBV4-1 and TRBJ2-5, with unresolved D. The CDR3 loop spans 15 amino acids. Germline CDR1 is MGHRA and CDR2 is YSYEKL. V lost 1 base and J lost 5, with 14 bases in between. CDR3 loop: CASSQVRPSAETQYF. The DNA of the CDR3 is TGCGCCAGCAGCCAAGTAAGACCGTCGGCGGAGACCCAGTACTTC.